This T cell receptor beta chain originates from a study of T-cell reconstitution after alpha-beta-depleted transplantation in children. With V trimmed by 3 bases and J by 5 bases, 14 bases remained unmatched. The CDR3 length is 17 residues. Unique molecular identifiers were incorporated into the prepared TCRbeta library. TCRdb itself ran the PCR reads through MiXCR, one entry per CDR3 protein. The sample records about 280,000 distinct CDR3 sequences, roughly 11% being singletons. This clonotype was obtained from a male patient under 10 years old who had a stem cell transplant for chronic granulomatous disease, so the T cells may come from the graft donor. The sequencing used peripheral blood, collected 180 days after TCRalphabeta/CD19-depleted stem cell transplant. V gene TRBV12-3 or TRBV12-4 combines with J gene TRBJ2-3, with 7 bases identical to TRBD1. CDR3 in DNA: TGTGCCAGCAGTTTTGCCCGACAGGGATTAATCGGAGATACGCAGTATTTT. Translating it yields CASSFARQGLIGDTQYF.